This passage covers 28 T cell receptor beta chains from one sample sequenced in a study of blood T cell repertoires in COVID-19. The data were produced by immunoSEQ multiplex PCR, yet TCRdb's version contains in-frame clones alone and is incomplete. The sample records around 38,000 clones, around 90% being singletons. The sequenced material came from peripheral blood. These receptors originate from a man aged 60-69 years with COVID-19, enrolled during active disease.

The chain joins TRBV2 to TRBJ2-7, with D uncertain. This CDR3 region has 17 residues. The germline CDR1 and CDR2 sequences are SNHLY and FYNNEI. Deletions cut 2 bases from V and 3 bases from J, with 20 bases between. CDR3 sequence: CASSEPGSVVFDYEQYF. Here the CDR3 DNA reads TGTGCCAGCAGTGAACCCGGTAGTGTAGTTTTTGACTACGAGCAGTACTTC. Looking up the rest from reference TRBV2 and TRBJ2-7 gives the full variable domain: EPEVTQTPSHQVTQMGQEVILRCVPISNHLYFYWYRQILGQKVEFLVSFYNNEISEKSEIFDDQFSVERPDGSNFTLKIRSTKLEDSAMYFCASSEPGSVVFDYEQYFGPGTRLTVT.

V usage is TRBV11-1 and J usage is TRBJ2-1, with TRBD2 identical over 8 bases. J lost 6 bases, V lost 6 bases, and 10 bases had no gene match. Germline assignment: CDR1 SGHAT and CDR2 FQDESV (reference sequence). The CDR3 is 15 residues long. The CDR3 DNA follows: TGTGCCAGCAGAACCTTGGCGGGAGGTTTCAATGAGCAGTTCTTC. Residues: CASRTLAGGFNEQFF. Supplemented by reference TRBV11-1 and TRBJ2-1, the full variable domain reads EAEVAQSPRYKITEKSQAVAFWCDPISGHATLYWYRQILGQGPELLVQFQDESVVDDSQLPKDRFSAERLKGVDSTLKIQPAELGDSAMYLCASRTLAGGFNEQFFGPGTRLTVL.

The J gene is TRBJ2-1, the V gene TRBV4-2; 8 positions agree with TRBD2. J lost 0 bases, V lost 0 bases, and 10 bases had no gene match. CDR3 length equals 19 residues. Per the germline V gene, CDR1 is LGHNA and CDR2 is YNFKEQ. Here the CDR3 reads CASSQESPSGFSSYNEQFF. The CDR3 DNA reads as TGTGCCAGCAGCCAAGAATCCCCTAGCGGGTTCAGCTCCTACAATGAGCAGTTCTTC.

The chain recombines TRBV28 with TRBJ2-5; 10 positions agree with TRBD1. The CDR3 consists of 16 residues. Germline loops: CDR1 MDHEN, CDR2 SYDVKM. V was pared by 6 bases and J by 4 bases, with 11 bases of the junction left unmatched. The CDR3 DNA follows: TGTGCCAGCAGATCCCGCGGGACAGGGGTGGCAGAGACCCAGTACTTC. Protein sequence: CASRSRGTGVAETQYF.

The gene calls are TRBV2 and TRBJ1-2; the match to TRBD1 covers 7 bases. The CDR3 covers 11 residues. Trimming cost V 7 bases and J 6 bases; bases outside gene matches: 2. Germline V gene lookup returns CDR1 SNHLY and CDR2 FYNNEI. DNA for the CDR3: TGTGCCAGCAATACAGGGGATGGCTACACCTTC. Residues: CASNTGDGYTF.

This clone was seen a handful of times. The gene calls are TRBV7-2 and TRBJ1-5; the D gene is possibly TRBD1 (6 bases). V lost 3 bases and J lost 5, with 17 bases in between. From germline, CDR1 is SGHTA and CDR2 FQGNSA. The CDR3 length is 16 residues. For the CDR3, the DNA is TGTGCCAGCAGCTTCCTGGGTGGGACAAGCGATCAGCCCCAGCATTTT. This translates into CASSFLGGTSDQPQHF.

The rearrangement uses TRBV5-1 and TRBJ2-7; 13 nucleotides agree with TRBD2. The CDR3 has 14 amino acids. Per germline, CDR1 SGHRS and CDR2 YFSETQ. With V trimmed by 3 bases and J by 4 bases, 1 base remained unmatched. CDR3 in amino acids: CASSWTSGSYEQYF. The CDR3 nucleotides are TGCGCCAGCAGCTGGACTAGCGGGAGTTACGAGCAGTACTTC.

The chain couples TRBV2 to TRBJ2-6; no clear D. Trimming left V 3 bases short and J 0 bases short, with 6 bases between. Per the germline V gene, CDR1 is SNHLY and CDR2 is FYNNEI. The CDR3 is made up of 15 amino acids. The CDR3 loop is CASSEYSSGANVLTF. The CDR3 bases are TGTGCCAGCAGTGAGTATAGCTCTGGGGCCAACGTCCTGACTTTC.

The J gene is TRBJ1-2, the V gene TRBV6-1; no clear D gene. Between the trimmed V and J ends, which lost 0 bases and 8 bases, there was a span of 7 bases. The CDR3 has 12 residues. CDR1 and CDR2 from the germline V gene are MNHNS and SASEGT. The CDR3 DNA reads TGTGCCAGCAGTGAAGCTTACAGAGGCTACACCTTC. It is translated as CASSEAYRGYTF.

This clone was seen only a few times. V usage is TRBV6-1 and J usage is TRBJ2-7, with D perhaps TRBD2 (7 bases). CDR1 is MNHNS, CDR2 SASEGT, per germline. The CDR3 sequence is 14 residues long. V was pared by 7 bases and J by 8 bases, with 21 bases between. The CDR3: CASKERDTAPKQYF. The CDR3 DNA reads TGTGCCAGCAAAGAGCGGGACACGGCCCCCAAGCAGTACTTC.

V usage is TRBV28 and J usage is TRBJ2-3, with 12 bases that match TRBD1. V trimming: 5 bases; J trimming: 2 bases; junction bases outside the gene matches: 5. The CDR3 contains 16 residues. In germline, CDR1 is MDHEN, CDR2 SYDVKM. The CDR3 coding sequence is TGTGCCAGCAGTCTCGGGACAGGGGGCGTCACAGATACGCAGTATTTT. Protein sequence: CASSLGTGGVTDTQYF.

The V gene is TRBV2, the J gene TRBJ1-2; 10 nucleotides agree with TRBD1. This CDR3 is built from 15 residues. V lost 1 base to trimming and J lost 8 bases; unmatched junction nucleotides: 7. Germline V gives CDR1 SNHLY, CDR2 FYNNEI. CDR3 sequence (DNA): TGTGCCAGCAGTGAAGGGACAGGGGGAGGAAAAGGCTACACCTTC. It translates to CASSEGTGGGKGYTF.

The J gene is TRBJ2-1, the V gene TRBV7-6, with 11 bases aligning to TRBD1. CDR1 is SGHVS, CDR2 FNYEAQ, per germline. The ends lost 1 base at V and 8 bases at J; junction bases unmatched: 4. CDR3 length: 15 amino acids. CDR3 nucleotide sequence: TGTGCCAGCAGCTTAGGGGACAGGGGGTTCGATGAGCAGTTCTTC. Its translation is CASSLGDRGFDEQFF.

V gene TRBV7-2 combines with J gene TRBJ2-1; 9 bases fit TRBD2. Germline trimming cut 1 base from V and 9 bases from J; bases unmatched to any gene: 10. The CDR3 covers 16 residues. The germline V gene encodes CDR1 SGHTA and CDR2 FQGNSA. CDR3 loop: CASSLGLAAYNSEQFF. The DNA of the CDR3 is TGTGCCAGCAGCTTAGGACTAGCGGCCTACAATAGTGAGCAGTTCTTC.

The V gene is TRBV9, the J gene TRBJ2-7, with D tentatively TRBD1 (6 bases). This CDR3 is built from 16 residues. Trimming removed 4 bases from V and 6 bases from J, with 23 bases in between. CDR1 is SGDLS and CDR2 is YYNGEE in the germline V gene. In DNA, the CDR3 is TGTGCCAGCAGCCCCTATGGGGGCAGGTTATCTGGCGAGCAGTACTTC. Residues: CASSPYGGRLSGEQYF.

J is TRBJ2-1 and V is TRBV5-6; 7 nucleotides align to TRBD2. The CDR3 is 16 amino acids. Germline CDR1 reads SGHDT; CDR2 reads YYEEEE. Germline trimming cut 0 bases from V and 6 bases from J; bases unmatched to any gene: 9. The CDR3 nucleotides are TGTGCCAGCAGCTTGGCCCTGAGGACTAGAGGCAATGAGCAGTTCTTC. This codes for CASSLALRTRGNEQFF.

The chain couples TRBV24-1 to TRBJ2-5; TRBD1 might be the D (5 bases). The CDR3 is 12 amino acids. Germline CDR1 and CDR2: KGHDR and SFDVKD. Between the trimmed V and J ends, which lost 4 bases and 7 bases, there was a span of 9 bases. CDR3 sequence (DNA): TGTGCCACCAGTGACACAGGCAGGACCCAGTACTTC. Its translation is CATSDTGRTQYF.

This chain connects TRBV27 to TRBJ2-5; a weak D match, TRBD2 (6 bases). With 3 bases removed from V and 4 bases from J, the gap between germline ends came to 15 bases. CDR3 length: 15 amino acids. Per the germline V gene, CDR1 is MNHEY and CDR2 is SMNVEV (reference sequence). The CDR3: CASSFTGVWRETQYF. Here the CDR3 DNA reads TGTGCCAGCAGTTTTACGGGAGTGTGGAGAGAGACCCAGTACTTC.

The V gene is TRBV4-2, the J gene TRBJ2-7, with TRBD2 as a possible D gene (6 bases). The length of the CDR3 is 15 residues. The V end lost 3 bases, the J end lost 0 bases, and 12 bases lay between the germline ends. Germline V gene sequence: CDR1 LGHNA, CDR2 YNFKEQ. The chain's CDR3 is CASSQSVAVSYEQYF. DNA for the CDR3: TGTGCCAGCAGCCAGTCGGTAGCGGTCTCCTACGAGCAGTACTTC.

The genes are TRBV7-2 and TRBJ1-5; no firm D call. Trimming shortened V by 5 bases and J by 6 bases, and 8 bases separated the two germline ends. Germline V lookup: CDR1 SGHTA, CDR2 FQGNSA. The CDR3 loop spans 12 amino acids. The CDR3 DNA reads TGTGCCAGCAGCGCAAGCGCTCAGCCCCAGCATTTT. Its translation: CASSASAQPQHF.

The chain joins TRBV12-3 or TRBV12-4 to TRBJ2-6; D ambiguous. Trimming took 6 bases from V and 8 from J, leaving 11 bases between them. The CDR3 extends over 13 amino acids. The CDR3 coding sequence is TGTGCCAGCAGCATACCGGAGTCCAACGTCCTGACTTTC. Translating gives CASSIPESNVLTF.

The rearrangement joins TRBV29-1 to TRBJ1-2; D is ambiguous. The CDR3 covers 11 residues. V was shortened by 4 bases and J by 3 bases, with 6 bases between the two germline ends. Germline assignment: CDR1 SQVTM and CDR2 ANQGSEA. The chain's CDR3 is CSVVTDYGYTF. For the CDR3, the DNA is TGCAGCGTTGTAACAGACTATGGCTACACCTTC.

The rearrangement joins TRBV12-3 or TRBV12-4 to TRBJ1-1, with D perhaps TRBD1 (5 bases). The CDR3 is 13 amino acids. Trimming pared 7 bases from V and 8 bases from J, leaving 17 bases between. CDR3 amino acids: CASTILQGIEAFF. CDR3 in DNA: TGTGCCAGCACCATCCTCCAGGGCATAGAAGCTTTCTTT.

In DNA, the CDR3 is TGCGCCAGCAGCGGGACTAGCGGGAGCTACGAGCAGTACTTC. Amino acid sequence: CASSGTSGSYEQYF. The chain has TRBV5-1 and TRBJ2-7; 14 nucleotides match TRBD2. V shed 4 bases and J 3 bases; nucleotides not matched to a gene: 0. Germline V CDR1 and CDR2: SGHRS, YFSETQ. The CDR3 runs to 14 residues.

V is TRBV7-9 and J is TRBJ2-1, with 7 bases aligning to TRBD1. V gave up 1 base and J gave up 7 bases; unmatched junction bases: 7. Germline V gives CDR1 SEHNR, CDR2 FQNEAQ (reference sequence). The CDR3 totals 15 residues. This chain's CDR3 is CASSLVSGGINEQFF. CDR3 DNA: TGTGCCAGCAGCTTAGTGTCAGGGGGTATAAATGAGCAGTTCTTC.

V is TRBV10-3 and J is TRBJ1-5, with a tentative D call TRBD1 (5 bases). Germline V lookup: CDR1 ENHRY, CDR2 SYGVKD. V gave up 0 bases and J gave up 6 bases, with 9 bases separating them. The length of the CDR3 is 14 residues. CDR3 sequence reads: CAISESTGGQPQHF. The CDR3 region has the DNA TGTGCCATCAGTGAGTCAACGGGGGGTCAGCCCCAGCATTTT.

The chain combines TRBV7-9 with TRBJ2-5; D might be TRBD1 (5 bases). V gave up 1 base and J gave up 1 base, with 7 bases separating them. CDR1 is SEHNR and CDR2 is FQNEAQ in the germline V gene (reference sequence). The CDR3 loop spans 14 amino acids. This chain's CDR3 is CASSLGDSQETQYF. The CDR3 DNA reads TGTGCCAGCAGCTTAGGAGACAGCCAAGAGACCCAGTACTTC. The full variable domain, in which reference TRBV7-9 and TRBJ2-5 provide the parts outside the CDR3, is DTGVSQNPRHKITKRGQNVTFRCDPISEHNRLYWYRQTLGQGPEFLTYFQNEAQLEKSRLLSDRFSAERPKGSFSTLEIQRTEQGDSAMYLCASSLGDSQETQYFGPGTRLLVL.

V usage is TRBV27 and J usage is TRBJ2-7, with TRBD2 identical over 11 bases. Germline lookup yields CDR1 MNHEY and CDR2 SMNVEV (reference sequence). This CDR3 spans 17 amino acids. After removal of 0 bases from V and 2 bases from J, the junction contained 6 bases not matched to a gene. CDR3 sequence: CASSLSMMTSGTYEQYF. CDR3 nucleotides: TGTGCCAGCAGTTTATCGATGATGACTAGCGGGACCTACGAGCAGTACTTC.